What follows describes a single T cell receptor beta chain. This clonotype was seen a handful of times. The antigen this receptor binds is unknown. No much larger clone is present one base from it, and per-base qualities are unavailable. CDR1 and CDR2, looked up from the germline V gene, are SGHTA and FQGNSA. The CDR3 runs 16 amino acids, cysteine and phenylalanine included. Only the CDR3 region is kept as DNA, spanning 48 bases read in frame from base 1. Between the V and J ends, shortened by 5 bases and 0 bases respectively, the junction contains 15 bases. According to the study, the label for this sample's treatment or condition signals: in vitro stimulation with specific CMV peptide epitopes to enrich CMV-specific T cells. The data stem from a study of T cell repertoires in cytomegalovirus infection (dated by TCRdb to the late 2010s). Looking at the study overall: Peptide stimulations targeted recently identified HLA-C-restricted CMV epitopes, whose presentation resists viral immunomodulation, together with well-studied HLA-B-restricted epitopes. The HLA type of each donor mattered for the analysis, because public TCR beta signatures pointed to carriage of CMV infection along with the matching HLA type. On the study overall, not on this receptor specifically: In both this cohort and an independent approximately 370-donor cohort, the cumulative frequency of public TCR beta family members distinguished carriers of CMV infection plus the relevant HLA type. The ex vivo response was dominated by HLA-C-restricted CMV-specific TCR beta clonotypes, which also provided the single most frequent clonotype in two of eight donors.

Data came from an Illumina HiSeq 1500. In TCRdb, the public reads were trimmed at Q25 with fastp and aligned with MiXCR, with productive beta chains retained. Every entry covers one CDR3 protein and lists the most common genes and DNA from its rows. The sample profile shows a few hundred thousand distinct CDR3 sequences; 25% to 35% of them were found once. Over 15% of the sample is held by the ten biggest clonotypes. The sample was cultured PBMCs, taken from culture after CMV antigen stimulation. The chain is made from TRBV7-2 and TRBJ2-3, with the D gene not confidently named. The sequence came from a human donor in good health (CMV status not recorded). Some clones in this sample may be carry-over from other donors' samples. The DNA is TGTGCCAGCAGCCCCTACGCAGCGACTAGCACAGATACGCAGTATTTT. The encoded protein is CASSPYAATSTDTQYF.